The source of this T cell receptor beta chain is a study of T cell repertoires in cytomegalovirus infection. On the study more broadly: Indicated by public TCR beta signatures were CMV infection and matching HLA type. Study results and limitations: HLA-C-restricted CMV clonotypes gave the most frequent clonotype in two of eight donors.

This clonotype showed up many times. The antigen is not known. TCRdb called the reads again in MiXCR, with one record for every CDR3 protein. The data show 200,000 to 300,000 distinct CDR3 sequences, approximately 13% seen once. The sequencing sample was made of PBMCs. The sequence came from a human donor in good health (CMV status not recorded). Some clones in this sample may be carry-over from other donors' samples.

DNA for the CDR3: TGTGCCAGCAGCTCGGGAGTAGCGGCTAGCACAGATACGCAGTATTTT. Its protein is CASSSGVAASTDTQYF. V is TRBV7-9 and J is TRBJ2-3, with D perhaps matching TRBD2 (6 bases). The CDR3 sequence is 16 residues long. Trimming removed 4 bases at V and 0 bases at J, with 14 bases between. Germline V gives CDR1 SEHNR, CDR2 FQNEAQ (reference sequence).